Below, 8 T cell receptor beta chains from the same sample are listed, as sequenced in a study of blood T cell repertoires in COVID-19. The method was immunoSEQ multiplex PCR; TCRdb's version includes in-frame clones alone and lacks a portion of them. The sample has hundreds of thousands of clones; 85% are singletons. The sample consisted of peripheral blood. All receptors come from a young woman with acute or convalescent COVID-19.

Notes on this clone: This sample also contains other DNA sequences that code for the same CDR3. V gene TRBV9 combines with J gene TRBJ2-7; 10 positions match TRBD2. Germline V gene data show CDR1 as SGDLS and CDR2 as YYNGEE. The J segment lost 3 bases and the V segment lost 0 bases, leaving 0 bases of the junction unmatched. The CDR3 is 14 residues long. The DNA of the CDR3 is TGTGCCAGCAGCGTAGGACTAGCGGGCTACGAGCAGTACTTC. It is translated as CASSVGLAGYEQYF.

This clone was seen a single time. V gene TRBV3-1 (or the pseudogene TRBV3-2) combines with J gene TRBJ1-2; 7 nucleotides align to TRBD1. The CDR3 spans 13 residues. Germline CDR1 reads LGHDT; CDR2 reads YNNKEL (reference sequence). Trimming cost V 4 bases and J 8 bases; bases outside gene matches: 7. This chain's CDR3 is CASSLQGVEGYTF. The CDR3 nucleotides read TGTGCCAGCAGCCTGCAGGGGGTAGAGGGCTACACCTTC.

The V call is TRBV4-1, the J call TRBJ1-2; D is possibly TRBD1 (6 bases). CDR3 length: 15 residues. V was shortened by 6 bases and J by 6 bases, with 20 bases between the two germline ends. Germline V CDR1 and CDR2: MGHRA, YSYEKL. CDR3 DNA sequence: TGCGCCAGCAGTCGCATACCTGGCAGGGGAGATGGCTACACCTTC. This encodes CASSRIPGRGDGYTF.

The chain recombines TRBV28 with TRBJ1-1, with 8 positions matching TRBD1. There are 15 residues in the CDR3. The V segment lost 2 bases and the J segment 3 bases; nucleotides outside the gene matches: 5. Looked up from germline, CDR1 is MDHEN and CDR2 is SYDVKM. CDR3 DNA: TGTGCCAGCAGTTTAAAGGACAGGGTGTACACTGAAGCTTTCTTT. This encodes CASSLKDRVYTEAFF. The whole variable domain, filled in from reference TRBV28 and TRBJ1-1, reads DVKVTQSSRYLVKRTGEKVFLECVQDMDHENMFWYRQDPGLGLRLIYFSYDVKMKEKGDIPEGYSVSREKKERFSLILESASTNQTSMYLCASSLKDRVYTEAFFGQGTRLTVV.

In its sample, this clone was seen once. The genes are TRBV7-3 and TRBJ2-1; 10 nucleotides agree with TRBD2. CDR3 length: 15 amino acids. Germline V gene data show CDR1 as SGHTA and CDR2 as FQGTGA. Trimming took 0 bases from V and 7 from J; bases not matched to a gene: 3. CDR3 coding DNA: TGTGCCAGCAGCTTAACGGGACTAGCGTCAAATGAGCAGTTCTTC. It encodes CASSLTGLASNEQFF.

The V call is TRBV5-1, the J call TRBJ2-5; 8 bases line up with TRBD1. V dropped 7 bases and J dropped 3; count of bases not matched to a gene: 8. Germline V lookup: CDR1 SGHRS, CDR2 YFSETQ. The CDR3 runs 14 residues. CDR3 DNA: TGCGCCAGCGGGGAACAGGGGGGAGAAGAGACCCAGTACTTC. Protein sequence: CASGEQGGEETQYF.

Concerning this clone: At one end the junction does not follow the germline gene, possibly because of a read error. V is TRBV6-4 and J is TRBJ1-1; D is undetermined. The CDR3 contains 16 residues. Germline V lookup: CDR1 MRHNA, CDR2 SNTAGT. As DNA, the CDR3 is TGTGCCAGCAGTCCAACTTCCCGGGGAGCCAACATTGAAGCTTTCTTT. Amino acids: CASSPTSRGANIEAFF.

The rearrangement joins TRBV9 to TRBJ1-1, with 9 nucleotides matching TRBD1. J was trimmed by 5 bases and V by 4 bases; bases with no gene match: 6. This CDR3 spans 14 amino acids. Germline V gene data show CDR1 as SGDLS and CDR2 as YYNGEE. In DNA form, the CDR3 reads TGTGCCAGCAGCTCGGGACAGGGAAGGACTGAAGCTTTCTTT. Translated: CASSSGQGRTEAFF. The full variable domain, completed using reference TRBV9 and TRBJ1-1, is DSGVTQTPKHLITATGQRVTLRCSPRSGDLSVYWYQQSLDQGLQFLIQYYNGEERAKGNILERFSAQQFPDLHSELNLSSLELGDSALYFCASSSGQGRTEAFFGQGTRLTVV.